The present entry profiles one T cell receptor (beta chain) with its context. Its antigen remains unknown. These data are taken from a study of monozygotic twins with inflammatory bowel disease. From its re-call of the 5' RACE reads, TCRdb lists each CDR3 protein once, without DNA. The sample features about 140,000 distinct CDR3 sequences, with around 2.5% in its top ten. The CDR3 length is 15 residues. The germline CDR1 and CDR2 sequences are MNHNS and SASEGT. Regarding the study as a whole: The study found lower TCRbeta diversity (inverse Simpson) in IBD patients than in healthy co-twins.

Sequenced: blood. This chain connects TRBV6-1 to TRBJ2-3; TCRdb calls TRBD1, which cannot be checked without DNA. The TCR comes from a human donor with ulcerative colitis or Crohn's disease, or a healthy co-twin of an affected twin (not recorded which). CDR3 in amino acids: CASSRQGASTDTQYF.